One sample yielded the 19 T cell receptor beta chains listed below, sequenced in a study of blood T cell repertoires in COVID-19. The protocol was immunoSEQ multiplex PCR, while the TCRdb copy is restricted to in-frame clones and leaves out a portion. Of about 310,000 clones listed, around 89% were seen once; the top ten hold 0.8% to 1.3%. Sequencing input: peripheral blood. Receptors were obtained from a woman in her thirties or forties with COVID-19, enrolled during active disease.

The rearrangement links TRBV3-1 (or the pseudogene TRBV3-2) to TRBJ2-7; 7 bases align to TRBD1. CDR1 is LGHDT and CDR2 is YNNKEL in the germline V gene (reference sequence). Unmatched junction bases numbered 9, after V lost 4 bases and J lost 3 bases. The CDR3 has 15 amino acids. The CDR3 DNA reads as TGTGCCAGCAGCCTCCAGGGGACAGAACTCTACGAGCAGTACTTC. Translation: CASSLQGTELYEQYF.

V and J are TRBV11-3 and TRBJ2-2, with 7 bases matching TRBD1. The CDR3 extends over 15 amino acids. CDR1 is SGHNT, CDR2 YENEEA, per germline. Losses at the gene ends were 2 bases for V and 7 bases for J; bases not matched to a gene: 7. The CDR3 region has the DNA TGTGCCAGCAGCTTATCTAAACAGGGGTTCGGGGAGCTGTTTTTT. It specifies CASSLSKQGFGELFF.

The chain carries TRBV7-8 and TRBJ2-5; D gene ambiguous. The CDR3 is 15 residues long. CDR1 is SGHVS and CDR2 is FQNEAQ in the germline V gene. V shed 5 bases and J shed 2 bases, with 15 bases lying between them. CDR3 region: CASSPPLRLQETQYF. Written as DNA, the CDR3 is TGTGCCAGCAGCCCCCCCCTGCGCCTTCAAGAGACCCAGTACTTC.

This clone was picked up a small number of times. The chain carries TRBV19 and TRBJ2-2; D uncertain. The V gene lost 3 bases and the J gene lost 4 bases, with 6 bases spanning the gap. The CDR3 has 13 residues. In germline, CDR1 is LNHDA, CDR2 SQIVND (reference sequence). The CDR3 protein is CASSMTPTGELFF. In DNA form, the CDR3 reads TGTGCCAGTAGTATGACACCCACCGGGGAGCTGTTTTTT.

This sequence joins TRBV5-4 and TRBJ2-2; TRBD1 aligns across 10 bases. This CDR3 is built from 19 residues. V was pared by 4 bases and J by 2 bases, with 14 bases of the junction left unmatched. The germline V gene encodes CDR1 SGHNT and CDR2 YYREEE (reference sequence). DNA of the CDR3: TGTGCCAGCAGCCAACCCGATAAGACAGGGGGCCCCAACACCGGGGAGCTGTTTTTT. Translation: CASSQPDKTGGPNTGELFF.

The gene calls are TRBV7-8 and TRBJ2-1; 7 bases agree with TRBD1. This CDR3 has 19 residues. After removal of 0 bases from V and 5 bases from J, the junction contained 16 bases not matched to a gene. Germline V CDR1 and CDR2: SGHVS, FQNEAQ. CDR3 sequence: CASSLALFFSDRENNEQFF. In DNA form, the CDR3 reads TGTGCCAGCAGCTTAGCCTTGTTTTTTAGCGACAGGGAGAACAATGAGCAGTTCTTC. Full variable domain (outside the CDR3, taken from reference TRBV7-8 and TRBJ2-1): GAGVSQSPRYKVAKRGQDVALRCDPISGHVSLFWYQQALGQGPEFLTYFQNEAQLDKSGLPSDRFFAERPEGSVSTLKIQRTQQEDSAVYLCASSLALFFSDRENNEQFFGPGTRLTVL.

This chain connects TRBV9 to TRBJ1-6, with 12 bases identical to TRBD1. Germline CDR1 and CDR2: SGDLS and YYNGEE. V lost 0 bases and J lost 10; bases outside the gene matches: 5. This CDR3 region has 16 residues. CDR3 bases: TGTGCCAGCAGCGTAGGAGGGACAGGGGGCAGCTCACCCCTCCACTTT. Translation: CASSVGGTGGSSPLHF.

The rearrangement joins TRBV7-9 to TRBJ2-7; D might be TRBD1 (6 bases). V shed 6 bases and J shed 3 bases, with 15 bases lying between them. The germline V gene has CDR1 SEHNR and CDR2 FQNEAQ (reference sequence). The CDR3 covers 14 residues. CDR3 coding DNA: TGTGCCAGCAGTTCGGACAGAGAGCGCTACGAGCAGTACTTC. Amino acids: CASSSDRERYEQYF.

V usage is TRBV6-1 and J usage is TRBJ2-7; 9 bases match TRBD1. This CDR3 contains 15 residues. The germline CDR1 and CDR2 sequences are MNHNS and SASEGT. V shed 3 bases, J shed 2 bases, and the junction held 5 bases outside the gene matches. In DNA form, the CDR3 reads TGTGCCAGCAGTGAGTTGGACAGGGGACCCTACGAGCAGTACTTC. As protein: CASSELDRGPYEQYF.

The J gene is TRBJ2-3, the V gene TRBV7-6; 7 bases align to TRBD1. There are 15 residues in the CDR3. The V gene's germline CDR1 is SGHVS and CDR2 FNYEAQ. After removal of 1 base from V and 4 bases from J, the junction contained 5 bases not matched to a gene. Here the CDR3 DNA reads TGTGCCAGCAGCTTAGGCCCAACAGGGGCAGATACGCAGTATTTT. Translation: CASSLGPTGADTQYF.

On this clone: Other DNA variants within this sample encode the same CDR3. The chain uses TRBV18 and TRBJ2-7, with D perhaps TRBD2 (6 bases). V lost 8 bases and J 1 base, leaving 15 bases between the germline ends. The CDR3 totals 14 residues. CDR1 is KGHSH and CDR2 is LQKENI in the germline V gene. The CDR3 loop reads CASADGRQSYEQYF. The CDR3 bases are TGTGCCAGCGCGGATGGGAGGCAGTCCTACGAGCAGTACTTC.

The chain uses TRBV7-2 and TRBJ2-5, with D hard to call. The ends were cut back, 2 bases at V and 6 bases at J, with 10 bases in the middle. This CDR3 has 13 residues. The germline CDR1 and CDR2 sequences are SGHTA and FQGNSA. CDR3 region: CASSLSGVQTQYF. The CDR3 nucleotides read TGTGCCAGCAGCTTATCCGGAGTACAGACCCAGTACTTC.

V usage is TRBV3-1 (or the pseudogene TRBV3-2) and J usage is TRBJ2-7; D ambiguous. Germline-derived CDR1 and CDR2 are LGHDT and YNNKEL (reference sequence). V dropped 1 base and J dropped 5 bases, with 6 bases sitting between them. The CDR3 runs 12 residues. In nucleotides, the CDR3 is TGTGCCAGCAGCCAAGGAGAGCACGAGCAGTACTTC. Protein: CASSQGEHEQYF.

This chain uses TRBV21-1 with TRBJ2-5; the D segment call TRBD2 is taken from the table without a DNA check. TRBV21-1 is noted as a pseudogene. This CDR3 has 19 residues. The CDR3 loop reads CASSKDGTAGGLTQETQYF. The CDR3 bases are TGTGCCAGCAGCAAAGATGGGACAGCGGGGGGACTCACCCAAGAGACCCAGTACTTC.

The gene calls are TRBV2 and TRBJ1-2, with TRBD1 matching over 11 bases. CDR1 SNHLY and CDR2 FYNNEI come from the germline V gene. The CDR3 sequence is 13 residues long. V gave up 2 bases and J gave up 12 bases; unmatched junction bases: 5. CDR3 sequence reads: CASSETGTGGNTF. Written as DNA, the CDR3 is TGTGCCAGCAGTGAAACCGGGACAGGGGGTAACACCTTC.

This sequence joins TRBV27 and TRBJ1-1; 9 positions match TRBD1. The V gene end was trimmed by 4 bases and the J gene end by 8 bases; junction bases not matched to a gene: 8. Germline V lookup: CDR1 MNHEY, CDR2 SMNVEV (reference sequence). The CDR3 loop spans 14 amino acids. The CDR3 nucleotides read TGTGCCAGCAGTTCCGCCGGGACAGGGACCGAAGCTTTCTTT. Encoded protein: CASSSAGTGTEAFF.

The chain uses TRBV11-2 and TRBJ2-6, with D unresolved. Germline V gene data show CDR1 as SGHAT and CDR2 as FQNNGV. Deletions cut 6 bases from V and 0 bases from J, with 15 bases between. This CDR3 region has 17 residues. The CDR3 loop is CASRPTIQLSGANVLTF. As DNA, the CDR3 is TGTGCCAGCAGACCTACGATACAGCTCTCTGGGGCCAACGTCCTGACTTTC. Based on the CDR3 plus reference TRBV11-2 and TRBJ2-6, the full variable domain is EAGVAQSPRYKIIEKRQSVAFWCNPISGHATLYWYQQILGQGPKLLIQFQNNGVVDDSQLPKDRFSAERLKGVDSTLKIQPAKLEDSAVYLCASRPTIQLSGANVLTFGAGSRLTVL.

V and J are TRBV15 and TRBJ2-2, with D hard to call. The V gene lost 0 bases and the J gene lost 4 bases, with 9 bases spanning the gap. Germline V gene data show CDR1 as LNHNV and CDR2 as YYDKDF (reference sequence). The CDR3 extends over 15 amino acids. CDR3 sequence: CATSREARSTGELFF. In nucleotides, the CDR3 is TGTGCCACCAGCAGAGAGGCGAGGAGCACCGGGGAGCTGTTTTTT.

CDR3 bases: TGTGCAAGTCGCTTAGCTGGACAGGGTATCAATGAGCAGTTCTTC. Its protein is CASRLAGQGINEQFF. The V gene is TRBV12-2, the J gene TRBJ2-1; no check of the table's D call, TRBD1, against the DNA was made. TRBV12-2 is a pseudogene segment. The CDR3 is made up of 15 amino acids.